This T cell receptor (beta chain) was identified in a study of T cells in narcolepsy. Study results and limitations: In some patient and control memory CD4+ samples, autoreactive clones were absent.

Germline loops: CDR1 LNHNV, CDR2 YYDKDF (reference sequence). The CDR3 length is 14 residues. The V end lost 5 bases, the J end lost 4 bases, and 14 bases lay between the germline ends. In regard to this clone: Its antigen is not known.

The data were produced by immunoSEQ multiplex PCR, yet TCRdb's version contains in-frame clones alone and is incomplete. This table has tens of thousands of clones, roughly 88% appearing once. The TCR comes from a human donor with narcolepsy. The sequencing input was CD45RA- memory CD4+ T cells from PBMCs. The chain carries TRBV15 and TRBJ1-1; D call uncertain. The CDR3 nucleotides read TGTGCCACCAGCCCCACGGTTACCTCCACTGAAGCTTTCTTT. Translating it yields CATSPTVTSTEAFF.